Detailed here is one T cell receptor beta chain. It lacks a known antigen. No much larger clone is present one base from it, and per-base qualities are unavailable. These data are taken from a study of cytomegalovirus exposure and HLA in healthy donors (dated by TCRdb to about 2017). A note on the overall study: According to an earlier analysis of several hundred of the donors, some 170 million T cells yielded 90 million to 130 million unique TCR beta sequences and about 300 Gb of sequence data. About 300 gigabases of sequencing data and tens of millions of unique TCR sequences made up an early release that covered approximately 620 HLA-typed donors. Among the roughly 380 genotyped donors, around 79% belonged to the genetic ancestry cluster associated with self-reported Caucasian donors. The study aimed to test whether signatures of past pathogen exposure could be identified by cataloging public T cell receptors. The T cell repertoires of several hundred subjects were profiled by immunosequencing and related to cytomegalovirus serostatus. Besides the first cohort of 550 to 750 subjects, a separate validation cohort made up of about 120 different subjects was used. To predict cytomegalovirus infection status, the study brought together high-throughput TCR immunosequencing, statistical association of individual TCRs with disease status, and machine learning. A later analysis re-examined previously published TCR beta repertoires from about 700 donors and added high-resolution HLA genotyping to investigate patterns of TCR occurrence. In the later analysis, no new phenotypic data were used to find candidate immune exposures; instead, reliance was placed on TCR beta sequences and their occurrence across donors. To decide whether each TCR beta V gene segment behaved as functional or pseudogenic, an earlier analysis of approximately 590 of the donors relied on high-throughput TCR beta sequencing. Donor age, sex, ethnicity and CMV serostatus were compiled together with the repertoire data. A later genetic analysis used genome-wide SNP genotypes for about three fifths of the roughly 700 donors, treating that subset as a discovery cohort. Every discovery cohort repertoire had been produced on one sequencing platform. HLA typing included class I and class II loci at four-digit resolution. Typing coverage varied by locus: roughly 629-630 donors for A, B, C, DRB1 and DQB1; approximately 560 for DQA1; about 570 for DPA1; around 490 for DPB1. Four or five DR-DQ haplotypes were handled as single units for association and clustering, since linkage in the cohort was strong. On average, roughly 250,000 unique TCR beta nucleotide sequences were sequenced per donor among about 400 genotyped donors of the cohort, with roughly 18% of those sequences being non-productive. Results the study describes overall, beyond this receptor: Because counts were too low, seventeen rarely observed V segments, including chromosome 9 orphons, were excluded from the earlier analysis of around 640 of the donors. An association between a missense DCLRE1C variant and V-gene and J-gene trimming of TCR beta chains was found in a later genetic analysis and replicated in an independent cohort. A cluster of highly shared sequence variants was judged likely to be a technical artifact of the sequencing pipeline. A later genetic analysis reported fewer N-insertions in productive TCRs among donors in an Asian-associated ancestry cluster than the roughly 690-donor mean. Some IMGT-functional V segments, including TRBV6-2 and TRBV6-3, could not be distinguished by the 87-base-pair reads and were therefore excluded. According to a later analysis, parvovirus B19, influenza, CMV and Epstein-Barr virus appeared linked to several top co-occurrence clusters. In a later analysis, most CMV-associated TCR beta chains were found to appear HLA-restricted, with HLA associations seemingly driven largely by CMV exposure. Because HLA typing was unavailable for some donors at each locus, only the typed subset was used in association tests. A further reported finding was that TCR beta sequences accurately predicted the HLA-A and HLA-B alleles for most subjects in the first cohort. The study gave a list of about 150 TCR beta chains associated with cytomegalovirus. An earlier analysis of around 600 of the donors showed that most TCR beta V segments appeared in productive rearrangements either about 87% or about 30% of the time, which broadly matched IMGT annotations. In a later analysis, TCR association rates were found to vary across HLA loci, with the most associated TCRs seen for DRB1 alleles and the fewest for HLA-C alleles. A later analysis associated about 17,000 TCR beta sequences with specific HLA alleles at a false discovery rate of 0.05. This cohort had only TCR beta chains sequenced, and the lack of alpha or paired-chain data limited which features could be detected. The only immune exposure information available for the cohort was CMV serostatus. Most TCR sequences were observed very rarely across donors, whereas some public TCRs were present in many individuals. A later analysis found that HLA-associated TCR beta chains were more clonally expanded and had lower generation probabilities than equally common non-associated chains. The classifier was reported to diagnose cytomegalovirus status with high specificity and sensitivity in both the original and validation cohorts. Correlated functional status among segregating V segments might reflect linkage disequilibrium, but an unknown experimental factor could not be ruled out. Three of the identified cytomegalovirus-associated TCR beta chains were confirmed in vitro to be specific for cytomegalovirus antigens. When HLA alleles, especially DR and DQ, strongly co-occurred, TCR associations were difficult to assign to individual alleles. The authors suggested that the approach could potentially be extended to other disease states and immunological phenotypes. The presence/absence analyses assumed that sequencing depth was roughly uniform across donors, and that assumption may not be true.

The method behind the library was the immunoSEQ multiplex PCR assay. For the multiplex PCR, a mixture combining 60 forward primers for TCR Vbeta segments and 13 reverse primers for TCR Jbeta segments was used. The CDR3 region of rearranged TCR beta genes was amplified from genomic DNA with a multiplex PCR assay. On the Illumina HiSeq System, the amplified TCR beta libraries were sequenced as 87-base-pair reads. Regarding the original processing steps: A later analysis tallied around 82 million unique TCR beta chains across the 550 to 850 repertoires, and around 12 million of those chains were shared by two or more donors. A nearest-neighbor algorithm error-corrected the raw reads and collapsed the reads into unique sequences, merging closely related sequences to remove PCR and sequencing errors. Alignment of CDR3 sequences to IMGT reference sequences was used to assign V, D and J gene segments. For a sequence to be retained, at least a six-nucleotide match to both a V gene segment and a J gene segment was required. A rearrangement was called productive if the CDR3 had no stop codons and remained in frame with V and J, and every other rearrangement was called non-productive. CDR3 was defined by IMGT convention, running from the second conserved V-encoded cysteine to the conserved J-encoded phenylalanine. The earlier analysis of around 640 of the donors excluded sequences that lacked an unambiguous match to a single V gene segment. In an earlier analysis of more than 500 of the donors, a V segment was called functional when productive rearrangements were above 56.7%, and segregating when the standard deviation between donors exceeded 5%. A statistical classification framework was built to diagnose cytomegalovirus status from the catalog of TCR beta chain sequences. In a later analysis, TCR nucleotide sequences were compared against IMGT/GENE-DB human TR gene sequences so that V and J genes could be assigned. A later analysis assigned CDR3 sequences and most-parsimonious VDJ recombination scenarios with the TCRdist pipeline. In a later analysis, every TCR beta chain was defined by the combination of its CDR3 amino acid sequence and its V-gene family, and reads without a unique V-gene family were dropped. A later analysis removed 500 to 600 highly shared, low-generation-probability nucleotide sequences to deal with suspected cross-contamination and a sequencing artifact. A later analysis calculated a clonal expansion index for each public chain from normalized within-repertoire ranks of inferred template counts. In a later analysis, generation probabilities were computed with a VDJ recombination model fitted to out-of-frame rearrangements, and the resulting probabilities were checked against IGoR. Hypergeometric tests were used in a later analysis to score TCR-TCR, TCR-HLA and TCR-CMV co-occurrence, with a repertoire-size bias correction applied to the TCR pairs. To estimate false discovery rates, a later analysis permuted the HLA or CMV assignments 20 times. In a later analysis, co-occurring TCRs were grouped with DBSCAN, and TCRdist sequence similarity was added when clustering was performed within HLA-allele-positive subsets. For co-occurrence clustering, repertoires with fewer than 30,000 or more than 120,000 public chains were excluded, along with a handful of repertoires with anomalous nucleotide sharing. The immuneACCESS repertoire file appears here via TCRdb, limited to in-frame rearrangements. These files lack a portion of the clones; in checked studies, under half of the deficit traces to unresolved V genes, and the cause of the others is not known. From that table come the V and J calls and clone size; the DNA was used to work out D and trimming. For this sample there are around 130,000 clones; about two thirds appear just once. Of the sample, approximately 2.6% is held by the ten largest clones.

CDR1 and CDR2 (LNHDA, SQIVND) derive from the germline V gene (reference sequence). The CDR3 runs 14 residues from the cysteine to the phenylalanine. The read is trimmed to its CDR3 DNA, 42 bases read in frame from base 1. From V the trimming removes 5 bases and from J it removes 5 bases, while the gene matches leave 4 bases of the junction unaccounted for. The cohort consisted of hundreds of healthy bone marrow donors. At the time of sampling, all cohort members were nominally healthy, though unrecorded immune exposures were likely present. The donor was CMV seropositive and belonged to the group of over 250 seropositive cohort members. A peripheral blood sample was provided by each donor, and peripheral blood mononuclear cells were used for TCR beta sequencing. The Qiagen DNeasy Blood Extraction Kit was used to extract genomic DNA from the blood cell samples.

The V and J genes are TRBV19 and TRBJ1-5; 9 central nucleotides agree with TRBD1. Sample: PBMCs. The sequence derives from a woman aged 55-69 years in good health and CMV-seropositive. The DNA reads as follows: TGTGCCAGTAGTCCGGGACAGGGATATCAGCCCCAGCATTTT. It translates to CASSPGQGYQPQHF.